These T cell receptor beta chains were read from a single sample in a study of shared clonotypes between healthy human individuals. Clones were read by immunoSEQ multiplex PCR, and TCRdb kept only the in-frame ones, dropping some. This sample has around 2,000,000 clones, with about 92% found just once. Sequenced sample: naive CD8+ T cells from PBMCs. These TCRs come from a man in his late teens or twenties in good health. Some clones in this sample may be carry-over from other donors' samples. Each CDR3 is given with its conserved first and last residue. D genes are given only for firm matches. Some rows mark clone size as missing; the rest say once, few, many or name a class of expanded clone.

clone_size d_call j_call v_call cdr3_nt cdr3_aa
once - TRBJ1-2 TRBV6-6 TGTGCCAGCAGTTACTCGTGGGGGCTATATGGCTACACCTTC CASSYSWGLYGYTF
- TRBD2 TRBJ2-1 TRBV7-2 TGTGCCAGCAGCTGGGACCCGGGACTAGTCCCCTACAATGAGCAGTTCTTC CASSWDPGLVPYNEQFF
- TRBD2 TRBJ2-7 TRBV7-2 TGTGCCAGCAGCCAGGGACTAGCGGGACCCTACGAGCAGTACTTC CASSQGLAGPYEQYF
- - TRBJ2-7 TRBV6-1 TGTGCCAGCAGTGAAGCTAGCAGCTTCTACGAGCAGTACTTC CASSEASSFYEQYF
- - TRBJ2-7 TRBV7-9 TGTGCCAGCAGCTTATACAGTGTCTACGAGCAGTACTTC CASSLYSVYEQYF
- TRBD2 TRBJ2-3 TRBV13 TGTGCCAGCAGCTTAGGTCCTAGCGGGAGTTCTGGCACAGATACGCAGTATTTT CASSLGPSGSSGTDTQYF
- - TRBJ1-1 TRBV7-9 TGTGCCAGCAGCCGACCCACCGGGGGGAACACTGAAGCTTTCTTT CASSRPTGGNTEAFF
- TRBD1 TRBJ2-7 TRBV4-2 TGTGCCAGCAGCCAAGACTGGGTGGAGGGACAGGGTATCTACGAGCAGTACTTC CASSQDWVEGQGIYEQYF
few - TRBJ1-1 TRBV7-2 TGTGCCAGCAGAGGAAGGGATCGCGGCACTGAAGCTTTCTTT CASRGRDRGTEAFF
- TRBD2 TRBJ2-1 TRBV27 TGTGCCAGCAGACTAGCGGGATTCTTTTACAATGAGCAGTTCTTC CASRLAGFFYNEQFF
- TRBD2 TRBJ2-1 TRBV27 TGTGCCAGCAGGCAGCGGGAGAGCTCCTACAATGAGCAGTTCTTC CASRQRESSYNEQFF
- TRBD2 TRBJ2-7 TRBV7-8 TGTGCCAGCATCTCTAGCGGGAGGGCCTCCCTAGGCGAGCAGTACTTC CASISSGRASLGEQYF
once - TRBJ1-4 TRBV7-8 TGTGCCAGCAGCTTAGCGGGAAAACTGTTTTTT CASSLAGKLFF
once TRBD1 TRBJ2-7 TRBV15 TGTGCCACCAGCGCCCGGGACAGGTCCTACGAGCAGTACTTC CATSARDRSYEQYF
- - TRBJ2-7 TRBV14 TGTGCCAGCAGTAGGGTTCAGACCGGGTCTCCCTACGAGCAGTACTTC CASSRVQTGSPYEQYF
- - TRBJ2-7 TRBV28 TGTGCCAGCAGAAACCCGGGAGACGAGCAGTACTTC CASRNPGDEQYF
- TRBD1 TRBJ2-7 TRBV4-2 TGTGCCAGCAGCCAAGCTTGGACAGGGGGCTCCTACGAGCAGTACTTC CASSQAWTGGSYEQYF
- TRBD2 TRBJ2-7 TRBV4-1 TGCGCCAGCAGCCAAGAGATGACTAGCGCCCCCGGGGTAGGCGAGCAGTACTTC CASSQEMTSAPGVGEQYF
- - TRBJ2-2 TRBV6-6 TGTGCCAGCACTAGCGCCGGGGAGCTGTTTTTT CASTSAGELFF
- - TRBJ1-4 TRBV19 TGTGCCAGTATTGGGGGGCGAAAAACGTCTAATGAAAAACTGTTTTTT CASIGGRKTSNEKLFF
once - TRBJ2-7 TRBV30 TGTGCCTGGAGTGTCGCAGGGATCGAGCAGTACTTC CAWSVAGIEQYF
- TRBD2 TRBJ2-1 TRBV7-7 TGTGCCAGCAGCCTCGAGCCCGGGGGGATTGAGCAGTTCTTC CASSLEPGGIEQFF
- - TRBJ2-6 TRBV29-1 TGCAGCGCCGTTACAGGACCTGGGGCCAACGTCCTGACTTTC CSAVTGPGANVLTF
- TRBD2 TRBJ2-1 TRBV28 TGTGCCAGCAGTCAACTACTAGTTATAGCGGGAGGTCAAACCACATACAATGAGCAGTTCTTC CASSQLLVIAGGQTTYNEQFF
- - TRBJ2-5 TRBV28 TGTGCCAGCAGTCACCTTGAAGGGACGGGAGAGACCCAGTACTTC CASSHLEGTGETQYF
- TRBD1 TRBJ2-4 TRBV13 TGTGCCAGCAGCTTAGAGGGGGCCGCCAAAAACATTCAGTACTTC CASSLEGAAKNIQYF
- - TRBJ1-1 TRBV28 TGTGCCAGCAGTTTATGGGACGTGAACACTGAAGCTTTCTTT CASSLWDVNTEAFF
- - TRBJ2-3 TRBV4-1 TGCGCCAGCAGCCAAGATCAGGGAGCCCTAACGCAGTATTTT CASSQDQGALTQYF
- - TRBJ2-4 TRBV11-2 TGTGCCAGCAGCTTAAGTGGAACGGTTCGGACAGAAAGTTTTCAGTACTTC CASSLSGTVRTESFQYF
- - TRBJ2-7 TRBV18 TGTGCCAGCTCACCGGGACAACGTCTCTCCTACGAGCAGTACTTC CASSPGQRLSYEQYF
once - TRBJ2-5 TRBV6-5 TGTGCCAGCAGTTACTATGGCAGGCAAGAGACCCAGTACTTC CASSYYGRQETQYF
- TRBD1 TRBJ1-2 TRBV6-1 TGTGCCACATGCCCCCGACAGGGATCCTTTATCGGCTACACCTTC CATCPRQGSFIGYTF
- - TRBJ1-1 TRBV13 TGTGCCAGCAGCTTAGGGTCAGGGAGGAACACTGAAGCTTTCTTT CASSLGSGRNTEAFF
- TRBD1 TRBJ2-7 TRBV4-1 TGCGCCAGCAGCCACGCGGGTGGGACAGGCTCCTACGAGCAGTACTTC CASSHAGGTGSYEQYF
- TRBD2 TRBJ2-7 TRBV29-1 TGCAGCGTTGAGCGGCGGGAGTCCCCCTACGAGCAGTACTTC CSVERRESPYEQYF